A selection of T cell receptor beta chains follows, all from one sample in a study of T cells after yellow fever vaccination. TCRdb used MiXCR to reprocess the 5' RACE reads, holding one entry per CDR3 protein. The sample consists of 150,000 to 200,000 distinct CDR3 sequences, almost 7% of them appearing once. Sequenced material: CD4+ T cells sorted from PBMCs, taken less than 6 days after the first yellow fever vaccination. The receptors were gathered from a man aged 18 to 30 who received the YFV17D yellow fever vaccine. The CDR3 runs from the conserved cysteine through the conserved F or W. The D gene is left open where the match is weak. For some rows the clone size is stated as once, few or many, or as a class when expanded; others skip it.

cdr3_length: 14
d_call: -
clone_size: many
v_call: TRBV7-2
j_call: TRBJ2-3
cdr3_nt: TGTGCCAGCAGCTCCGCCGGGGGGCTTGCTACGCAGTATTTT
cdr3_aa: CASSSAGGLATQYF

cdr3_length: 13
d_call: -
clone_size: many
v_call: TRBV5-1
j_call: TRBJ1-1
cdr3_nt: TGCGCCAGCCTCGACACCCTGGGGACTGAAGCTTTCTTT
cdr3_aa: CASLDTLGTEAFF

cdr3_length: 16
d_call: TRBD2
clone_size: many
v_call: TRBV2
j_call: TRBJ2-1
cdr3_nt: TGTGCCAGCGATGGGGGGACTACAAGGGGTGTCAATGAGCAGTTCTTC
cdr3_aa: CASDGGTTRGVNEQFF

cdr3_length: 14
d_call: -
clone_size: many
v_call: TRBV20-1
j_call: TRBJ1-2
cdr3_nt: TGCAGTGCTACCAGGGCGGGGAGGAACTATGGCTACACCTTC
cdr3_aa: CSATRAGRNYGYTF

cdr3_length: 13
d_call: TRBD1
clone_size: many
v_call: TRBV2
j_call: TRBJ2-7
cdr3_nt: TGTGCCAGCACTCAGGGACAGTCGTACGAGCAGTACTTC
cdr3_aa: CASTQGQSYEQYF

cdr3_length: 16
d_call: TRBD1
clone_size: many
v_call: TRBV5-1
j_call: TRBJ2-7
cdr3_nt: TGCGCCAGCAGCTTCGAACAGGGGGCAGTTATCTACGAGCAGTACTTC
cdr3_aa: CASSFEQGAVIYEQYF

cdr3_length: 16
d_call: TRBD1
clone_size: few
v_call: TRBV5-5
j_call: TRBJ1-5
cdr3_nt: TGTGCCAGCAGCCTCGGACAGGGGGCAGGGGGTCAGCCCCAGCATTTT
cdr3_aa: CASSLGQGAGGQPQHF

cdr3_length: 15
d_call: -
clone_size: many
v_call: TRBV12-3/TRBV12-4
j_call: TRBJ1-6
cdr3_nt: TGTGCCAGCACCCGGAGGAACTTCGTGGATTCACCCCTCCACTTT
cdr3_aa: CASTRRNFVDSPLHF

cdr3_length: 15
d_call: -
clone_size: many
v_call: TRBV20-1
j_call: TRBJ2-3
cdr3_nt: TGCAGTGCTAGAGTGGGCCGCCTCTTCACAGATACGCAGTATTTT
cdr3_aa: CSARVGRLFTDTQYF

cdr3_length: 14
d_call: -
clone_size: many
v_call: TRBV6-2/TRBV6-3
j_call: TRBJ1-3
cdr3_nt: TGTGCCAGCATCGGAGGGAATTCTGGAAACACCATATATTTT
cdr3_aa: CASIGGNSGNTIYF

cdr3_length: 14
d_call: -
clone_size: many
v_call: TRBV5-1
j_call: TRBJ2-5
cdr3_nt: TGCGCCAGCAGCTTGGAAGGTTGGGAACAGACCCAGTACTTC
cdr3_aa: CASSLEGWEQTQYF

cdr3_length: 13
d_call: -
clone_size: many
v_call: TRBV12-3/TRBV12-4
j_call: TRBJ1-2
cdr3_nt: TGTGCCAGCAGATCCGCCAGACGGGTCCGCTACACCTTC
cdr3_aa: CASRSARRVRYTF

cdr3_length: 13
d_call: -
clone_size: many
v_call: TRBV10-3
j_call: TRBJ2-3
cdr3_nt: TGTGCCATCAGGTTCCTAGCAACAGATACGCAGTATTTT
cdr3_aa: CAIRFLATDTQYF

cdr3_length: 18
d_call: -
clone_size: -
v_call: TRBV14
j_call: TRBJ2-2
cdr3_nt: TGTGCCAGCAGCCAAGATCTCCGTTCGGGAGCGAACACCGGGGAGCTGTTTTTT
cdr3_aa: CASSQDLRSGANTGELFF

cdr3_length: 17
d_call: TRBD1
clone_size: many
v_call: TRBV4-3
j_call: TRBJ1-1
cdr3_nt: TGCGCCAGCAGCCAGTTGGCAGGGGGCGACAAGAACACTGAAGCTTTCTTT
cdr3_aa: CASSQLAGGDKNTEAFF

cdr3_length: 12
d_call: -
clone_size: -
v_call: TRBV7-7
j_call: TRBJ2-1
cdr3_nt: TGTGCCAGCAGCGTCAGGGGAGTTGAGCAGTTCTTC
cdr3_aa: CASSVRGVEQFF

cdr3_length: 14
d_call: -
clone_size: many
v_call: TRBV6-1
j_call: TRBJ2-3
cdr3_nt: TGTGCCAGCAGTGTCGAGGGAAGGGCAGATACGCAGTATTTT
cdr3_aa: CASSVEGRADTQYF

cdr3_length: 13
d_call: -
clone_size: few
v_call: TRBV29-1
j_call: TRBJ2-3
cdr3_nt: TGCAGCGTGGAACAGGGTGCCACAGATACGCAGTATTTT
cdr3_aa: CSVEQGATDTQYF

cdr3_length: 16
d_call: -
clone_size: -
v_call: TRBV7-9
j_call: TRBJ1-2
cdr3_nt: TGTGCCAGCAGCCGAGTCCGGGACGGAAGGGGCTATGGCTACACCTTC
cdr3_aa: CASSRVRDGRGYGYTF

cdr3_length: 17
d_call: -
clone_size: few
v_call: TRBV7-2
j_call: TRBJ2-1
cdr3_nt: TGTGCCAGCAGCTTAGCATTCGGCCGCTTTGGGGGTCGTGAGCAGTTCTTC
cdr3_aa: CASSLAFGRFGGREQFF

cdr3_length: 13
d_call: -
clone_size: many
v_call: TRBV12-3/TRBV12-4
j_call: TRBJ2-7
cdr3_nt: TGTGCCAGCAGTTTAGTCGTTGAAGGGGAGAGAACGTTC
cdr3_aa: CASSLVVEGERTF

cdr3_length: 12
d_call: TRBD1
clone_size: many
v_call: TRBV5-5
j_call: TRBJ2-3
cdr3_nt: TGTGCCGGGGGACAGAGCACAGATACGCAGTATTTT
cdr3_aa: CAGGQSTDTQYF

cdr3_length: 16
d_call: -
clone_size: many
v_call: TRBV5-1
j_call: TRBJ2-5
cdr3_nt: TGCGCCAGCAGCTTGGAACCCCGGTCAGGTCAAGAGACCCAGTACTTC
cdr3_aa: CASSLEPRSGQETQYF

cdr3_length: 17
d_call: -
clone_size: few
v_call: TRBV5-5
j_call: TRBJ1-3
cdr3_nt: TGTGCCAGCAGCTTGAGGTCAGGCCCGACCTCTGGAAACACCATATATTTT
cdr3_aa: CASSLRSGPTSGNTIYF

cdr3_length: 12
d_call: -
clone_size: many
v_call: TRBV5-1
j_call: TRBJ2-5
cdr3_nt: TGCGCCAGCAGGACAGACCAAGAGACCCAGTACTTC
cdr3_aa: CASRTDQETQYF

cdr3_length: 13
d_call: TRBD2
clone_size: many
v_call: TRBV20-1
j_call: TRBJ2-3
cdr3_nt: TGCGGTCTGAGCGGGGGGAGCACAGATACGCAGTATTTT
cdr3_aa: CGLSGGSTDTQYF

cdr3_length: 14
d_call: -
clone_size: few
v_call: TRBV9
j_call: TRBJ2-7
cdr3_nt: TGTGCCAGCAGCGCAACCTTGACAGGCTACGAGCAGTACTTC
cdr3_aa: CASSATLTGYEQYF

cdr3_length: 15
d_call: TRBD2
clone_size: many
v_call: TRBV7-3
j_call: TRBJ2-7
cdr3_nt: TGTGCCAGCAGCTTAACAGCGGGGGGGCAATACGAGCAGTACTTC
cdr3_aa: CASSLTAGGQYEQYF

cdr3_length: 13
d_call: -
clone_size: -
v_call: TRBV20-1
j_call: TRBJ2-3
cdr3_nt: TGCAGTGCTGGGAGACTCCCCCTCGATACGCAGTATTTT
cdr3_aa: CSAGRLPLDTQYF

cdr3_length: 16
d_call: TRBD1
clone_size: few
v_call: TRBV5-1
j_call: TRBJ1-5
cdr3_nt: TGCGCCAGCAGCTTGGGAAGGGGACAGCCGAATCAGCCCCAGCATTTT
cdr3_aa: CASSLGRGQPNQPQHF

cdr3_length: 15
d_call: -
clone_size: -
v_call: TRBV2
j_call: TRBJ2-3
cdr3_nt: TGTGCCAGCAGTGAGATACGGGCAGCACAAGATACGCAGTATTTT
cdr3_aa: CASSEIRAAQDTQYF

cdr3_length: 13
d_call: -
clone_size: once
v_call: TRBV18
j_call: TRBJ1-5
cdr3_nt: TGTGCCAGCGCGTCCGGGACACAGCAGCCCCAGCATTTT
cdr3_aa: CASASGTQQPQHF

cdr3_length: 12
d_call: -
clone_size: few
v_call: TRBV20-1
j_call: TRBJ2-3
cdr3_nt: TGCAGTGCTAGAAATAGGGCAGATACGCAGTATTTT
cdr3_aa: CSARNRADTQYF

cdr3_length: 19
d_call: TRBD1
clone_size: many
v_call: TRBV11-2
j_call: TRBJ1-1
cdr3_nt: TGTGCCAGCAGCCCGGGCATGTGGGACAGGGGGCGAATGAACACTGAAGCTTTCTTT
cdr3_aa: CASSPGMWDRGRMNTEAFF

cdr3_length: 16
d_call: TRBD1
clone_size: many
v_call: TRBV5-6
j_call: TRBJ2-3
cdr3_nt: TGTGCCAGCAGTTCCGGGACCATAATACAGGGGGATACGCAGTATTTT
cdr3_aa: CASSSGTIIQGDTQYF

cdr3_length: 17
d_call: -
clone_size: many
v_call: TRBV7-2
j_call: TRBJ2-3
cdr3_nt: TGTGCCAGCAGCTTCCGGGACGGCCCCTCTAGCACAGATACGCAGTATTTT
cdr3_aa: CASSFRDGPSSTDTQYF

cdr3_length: 13
d_call: -
clone_size: many
v_call: TRBV7-8
j_call: TRBJ2-7
cdr3_nt: TGTGCCAGCAGCTTGAGTAGCAACTACGAGCAGTACTTC
cdr3_aa: CASSLSSNYEQYF

cdr3_length: 16
d_call: -
clone_size: many
v_call: TRBV20-1
j_call: TRBJ2-1
cdr3_nt: TGCAGTGCCTATTCCACAGGGATCACCAGCTACAATGAGCAGTTCTTC
cdr3_aa: CSAYSTGITSYNEQFF

cdr3_length: 16
d_call: -
clone_size: many
v_call: TRBV25-1
j_call: TRBJ1-6
cdr3_nt: TGTGCCAGCAGTGAATGGGGGAGGAGAGAGAATTCACCCCTCCACTTT
cdr3_aa: CASSEWGRRENSPLHF

cdr3_length: 14
d_call: TRBD1
clone_size: few
v_call: TRBV10-3
j_call: TRBJ1-2
cdr3_nt: TGTGCCACACAAGGACAGGGTGGTATCTATGGCTACACCTTC
cdr3_aa: CATQGQGGIYGYTF

cdr3_length: 18
d_call: TRBD2
clone_size: -
v_call: TRBV27
j_call: TRBJ2-5
cdr3_nt: TGTGCCAGCAGTGGTCGAGGACTAGCGGTTTTTGATAAAGAGACCCAGTACTTC
cdr3_aa: CASSGRGLAVFDKETQYF

cdr3_length: 12
d_call: -
clone_size: few
v_call: TRBV20-1
j_call: TRBJ1-2
cdr3_nt: TGCAGTGCCCCGGGTCGTGCCCATGGCTACACCTTC
cdr3_aa: CSAPGRAHGYTF

cdr3_length: 14
d_call: TRBD1
clone_size: -
v_call: TRBV20-1
j_call: TRBJ1-1
cdr3_nt: TGCAGTGCGGGACGACAGGGACTGAACACTGAAGCTTTCTTT
cdr3_aa: CSAGRQGLNTEAFF

cdr3_length: 13
d_call: TRBD1
clone_size: few
v_call: TRBV12-3/TRBV12-4
j_call: TRBJ2-7
cdr3_nt: TGTGCCAGCAGCGGACAGGGATGGTACGAGCAGTACTTC
cdr3_aa: CASSGQGWYEQYF

cdr3_length: 16
d_call: -
clone_size: many
v_call: TRBV5-5
j_call: TRBJ1-5
cdr3_nt: TGTGCCAGCAGCCGATGGGAACTTTATAGCAATCAGCCCCAGCATTTT
cdr3_aa: CASSRWELYSNQPQHF

cdr3_length: 16
d_call: -
clone_size: -
v_call: TRBV18
j_call: TRBJ1-1
cdr3_nt: TGTGCCAGCTCACAAAACTCGGGGGTCTTGAACACTGAAGCTTTCTTT
cdr3_aa: CASSQNSGVLNTEAFF

cdr3_length: 16
d_call: -
clone_size: few
v_call: TRBV18
j_call: TRBJ1-1
cdr3_nt: TGTGCCAGCTCACCTTGGACCCTCGAATCTGGCACTGAAGCTTTCTTT
cdr3_aa: CASSPWTLESGTEAFF

cdr3_length: 13
d_call: -
clone_size: many
v_call: TRBV10-1
j_call: TRBJ1-1
cdr3_nt: TGCGCCAGCAGTGATGGGGGCTATACTGAAGCTTTCTTT
cdr3_aa: CASSDGGYTEAFF

cdr3_length: 14
d_call: -
clone_size: many
v_call: TRBV5-1
j_call: TRBJ2-5
cdr3_nt: TGCGCCAGCAGCTTGGGCGGACGGCCAGAGACCCAGTACTTC
cdr3_aa: CASSLGGRPETQYF

cdr3_length: 14
d_call: -
clone_size: -
v_call: TRBV9
j_call: TRBJ2-7
cdr3_nt: TGTGCCAGCAGCGTTGGGGCAGGGAACTACGAGCAGTACTTC
cdr3_aa: CASSVGAGNYEQYF

cdr3_length: 16
d_call: TRBD2
clone_size: -
v_call: TRBV5-1
j_call: TRBJ2-3
cdr3_nt: TGCGCCAGCAGCTGGACGACTAGCGTGGCCACAGATACGCAGTATTTT
cdr3_aa: CASSWTTSVATDTQYF

cdr3_length: 11
d_call: -
clone_size: many
v_call: TRBV5-1
j_call: TRBJ2-3
cdr3_nt: TGCGCCAGCAGCGTAAAAGATACGCAGTATTTT
cdr3_aa: CASSVKDTQYF

cdr3_length: 17
d_call: -
clone_size: few
v_call: TRBV5-1
j_call: TRBJ1-2
cdr3_nt: TGCGCCAGCAGCCAACGACAGGCCACGGCGGGTAACTATGGCTACACCTTC
cdr3_aa: CASSQRQATAGNYGYTF

cdr3_length: 14
d_call: -
clone_size: many
v_call: TRBV12-3/TRBV12-4
j_call: TRBJ2-1
cdr3_nt: TGTGCCAGCAGTTACTATCCCGCCCTCAATGAGCAGTTCTTC
cdr3_aa: CASSYYPALNEQFF

cdr3_length: 15
d_call: -
clone_size: few
v_call: TRBV5-1
j_call: TRBJ2-7
cdr3_nt: TGCGCCAGCAGGCAGAGCGGGACAGCGAGAACTGGGCAGTACTTC
cdr3_aa: CASRQSGTARTGQYF